A single sample gave rise to the 23 T cell receptor beta chains below, sequenced in a study of blood T cell repertoires in COVID-19. Libraries were prepared by immunoSEQ multiplex PCR; TCRdb keeps only in-frame clonotypes and omits some of them. The sample contains 85,000 to 100,000 clones, around three quarters of which appear only once. The sample taken for sequencing was peripheral blood. The receptors were sampled from a man aged 50 or older who had recovered from COVID-19.

The chain has TRBV7-9 and TRBJ2-3, with D perhaps TRBD1 (5 bases). CDR3 length equals 14 residues. Germline V lookup: CDR1 SEHNR, CDR2 FQNEAQ (reference sequence). Trimming took 5 bases from V and 1 from J, leaving 10 bases between them. The CDR3 sequence: CASSPTRGTDTQYF. The CDR3 DNA sequence: TGTGCCAGCAGCCCAACCAGGGGCACAGATACGCAGTATTTT.

V usage is TRBV7-2 and J usage is TRBJ2-1, with 9 bases identical to TRBD1. After removal of 4 bases from V and 8 bases from J, the junction contained 9 bases not matched to a gene. Germline CDR1 reads SGHTA; CDR2 reads FQGNSA. The CDR3 extends over 15 amino acids. The DNA for the CDR3 is TGTGCCAGCAGCTGGCGGACAGGGGAGGGCGATGAGCAGTTCTTC. The encoded protein is CASSWRTGEGDEQFF.

The chain's CDR3 is CATSAGRGNQPQHF. The CDR3 DNA is TGTGCCACCTCGGCGGGACGAGGCAATCAGCCCCAGCATTTT. This rearrangement joins TRBV19 to TRBJ1-5; tentative D call: TRBD1 (5 bases). V was shortened by 10 bases and J by 2 bases, with 15 bases between the two germline ends. Germline CDR1 and CDR2: LNHDA and SQIVND (reference sequence). There are 14 residues in the CDR3.

The chain couples TRBV7-8 to TRBJ1-5; 7 nucleotides line up with TRBD1. J lost 6 bases, V lost 1 base, and 9 bases had no gene match. The CDR3 has 16 residues. Germline CDR1 is SGHVS and CDR2 is FQNEAQ. CDR3 DNA: TGTGCCAGCAGCTTAGAGGCCAGGGGGTACGGTCAGCCCCAGCATTTT. Protein sequence: CASSLEARGYGQPQHF. The entire variable domain, with the rest obtained from reference TRBV7-8 and TRBJ1-5, is as follows: GAGVSQSPRYKVAKRGQDVALRCDPISGHVSLFWYQQALGQGPEFLTYFQNEAQLDKSGLPSDRFFAERPEGSVSTLKIQRTQQEDSAVYLCASSLEARGYGQPQHFGDGTRLSIL.

V is TRBV4-3 and J is TRBJ2-5, with D perhaps TRBD2 (6 bases). Germline CDR1 reads LGHNA; CDR2 reads YSLEER. The CDR3 spans 15 residues. Trimming pared 0 bases from V and 4 bases from J, leaving 12 bases between. CDR3 amino acids: CASSQDLRDSETQYF. CDR3 in DNA: TGCGCCAGCAGCCAAGATTTGCGGGACTCAGAGACCCAGTACTTC.

This chain uses TRBV7-9 with TRBJ2-3; possible D gene TRBD2, 5 bases. The CDR3 is 16 residues long. V gave up 4 bases and J gave up 3 bases, with 17 bases separating them. The V gene's germline CDR1 is SEHNR and CDR2 FQNEAQ (reference sequence). CDR3 region: CASSSRVPPATDTQYF. CDR3 nucleotides: TGTGCCAGCAGCTCGAGGGTCCCGCCCGCTACAGATACGCAGTATTTT.

This chain connects TRBV9 to TRBJ2-7, with no clear D. Germline V CDR1 and CDR2: SGDLS, YYNGEE. Trimming removed 0 bases from V and 1 base from J, with 8 bases in between. This CDR3 comprises 14 residues. CDR3 loop: CASSVGAPSYEQYF. CDR3 coding DNA: TGTGCCAGCAGCGTAGGGGCTCCTTCCTACGAGCAGTACTTC.

This clone showed up just a few times. The chain carries TRBV6-1 and TRBJ1-3; 10 bases match TRBD1. Germline-derived CDR1 and CDR2 are MNHNS and SASEGT. This CDR3 contains 17 residues. The J segment lost 1 base and the V segment lost 2 bases, leaving 5 bases of the junction unmatched. In nucleotides, the CDR3 is TGTGCCAGCAGTGAAAAGACAGGGGGCATATCTGGAAACACCATATATTTT. This translates into CASSEKTGGISGNTIYF.

The chain is built from TRBV5-8 and TRBJ2-7; 11 positions match TRBD2. The V gene end was trimmed by 2 bases and the J gene end by 4 bases; junction bases not matched to a gene: 2. This CDR3 comprises 14 residues. The germline CDR1 and CDR2 sequences are SGHTS and YDEGEE. The CDR3 protein is CASSFLAGGYEQYF. CDR3 coding DNA: TGTGCCAGCAGCTTTCTAGCGGGGGGATACGAGCAGTACTTC. Using reference TRBV5-8 and TRBJ2-7 for the parts outside the CDR3, the full variable domain is EAGVTQSPTHLIKTRGQQATLRCSPISGHTSVYWYQQALGLGLQFLLWYDEGEERNRGNFPPRFSGRQFPNYSSELNVNALELEDSALYLCASSFLAGGYEQYFGPGTRLTVT.

The rearrangement links TRBV7-3 to TRBJ1-1; D is unclear. This CDR3 is built from 15 residues. V was cut by 5 bases and J by 1 base, with 14 bases left in between. CDR1 is SGHTA, CDR2 FQGTGA, per germline. As DNA, the CDR3 is TGTGCCAGCAGCCCCTCCCCGACGGGGAACACTGAAGCTTTCTTT. Translated: CASSPSPTGNTEAFF.

The chain has TRBV2 and TRBJ2-1, with D possibly matching TRBD2 (5 bases). The germline gives CDR1 SNHLY, CDR2 FYNNEI. The CDR3 extends over 14 amino acids. V was pared by 4 bases and J by 10 bases, with 17 bases between. DNA of the CDR3: TGTGCCAGCAGTGGAACTAGGCCCGTGGGGGAGCAGTTCTTC. Protein sequence: CASSGTRPVGEQFF.

V usage is TRBV30 and J usage is TRBJ2-1; 8 nucleotides match TRBD1. Germline V gene sequence: CDR1 GTSNPN, CDR2 SVGIG (reference sequence). With 0 bases clipped from V and 10 bases from J, the junction kept 14 bases outside the gene matches. This CDR3 spans 16 amino acids. CDR3 nucleotide sequence: TGTGCCTGGAGTGTAGCTAGGACAGGGATATCTGGGGAGCAGTTCTTC. Its protein product is CAWSVARTGISGEQFF.

V usage is TRBV5-6 and J usage is TRBJ2-3; 8 positions agree with TRBD2. Germline loops: CDR1 SGHDT, CDR2 YYEEEE. The CDR3 loop spans 16 amino acids. V lost 4 bases to trimming and J lost 2 bases; unmatched junction nucleotides: 9. For the CDR3, the DNA is TGTGCCAGCAGCGGCGGCGCGGGAGGAGTCACAGATACGCAGTATTTT. Amino acid sequence: CASSGGAGGVTDTQYF.

The chain recombines TRBV6-2 or TRBV6-3 with TRBJ2-3; D gene ambiguous. Trimming stripped 5 bases from V and 0 bases from J, with 15 bases between. Germline assignment: CDR1 MNHEY and CDR2 SVGEGT. The CDR3 has 16 amino acids. CDR3 residues: CASSDPGSSSTDTQYF. The CDR3 DNA reads as TGTGCCAGCAGTGACCCGGGTAGCAGTAGCACAGATACGCAGTATTTT.

This chain connects TRBV10-3 to TRBJ2-7; TRBD1 aligns across 9 bases. This CDR3 comprises 12 residues. The germline V gene has CDR1 ENHRY and CDR2 SYGVKD. The ends lost 6 bases at V and 7 bases at J; junction bases unmatched: 4. CDR3: CAIRPGQGEQYF. The CDR3 nucleotides read TGTGCCATCAGACCGGGACAGGGAGAGCAGTACTTC.

V is TRBV5-1 and J is TRBJ2-7; 8 positions match TRBD1. V gave up 4 bases and J gave up 10 bases; unmatched junction bases: 7. CDR1 and CDR2 (germline): SGHRS, YFSETQ. The CDR3 has 12 residues. The CDR3 sequence is CASSADREDQYF. The CDR3 region has the DNA TGCGCCAGCAGCGCGGACAGGGAGGATCAGTACTTC.

The V call is TRBV5-1, the J call TRBJ1-2; D is possibly TRBD1 (5 bases). Germline V CDR1 and CDR2: SGHRS, YFSETQ. Trimming stripped 4 bases from V and 3 bases from J, with 16 bases between. This CDR3 region has 15 residues. The CDR3 here is CASSPGYSSHYGYTF. The CDR3 DNA sequence: TGCGCCAGCAGCCCAGGGTACAGCTCACACTATGGCTACACCTTC.

The chain recombines TRBV28 with TRBJ1-1, with TRBD1 matching over 8 bases. This CDR3 comprises 16 residues. The trim removed 1 base at V and 4 bases at J, leaving 8 bases unmatched. Germline V gene data show CDR1 as MDHEN and CDR2 as SYDVKM. The CDR3 spells CASSLLQGELGTEAFF. The CDR3, as DNA: TGTGCCAGCAGTTTATTACAGGGGGAGCTAGGCACTGAAGCTTTCTTT.

The V and J genes are TRBV4-1 and TRBJ2-6; 11 bases are shared with TRBD2. The CDR3 is 19 amino acids. Per the germline V gene, CDR1 is MGHRA and CDR2 is YSYEKL. With 3 bases clipped from V and 4 bases from J, the junction kept 11 bases outside the gene matches. This chain's CDR3 is CASSQNPLAGVSGANVLTF. As DNA, the CDR3 is TGCGCCAGCAGCCAGAACCCACTAGCGGGAGTGTCCGGGGCCAACGTCCTGACTTTC.

V is TRBV28 and J is TRBJ1-1; TRBD1 aligns across 7 bases. Losses at the gene ends were 4 bases for V and 1 base for J; bases not matched to a gene: 12. Looked up from germline, CDR1 is MDHEN and CDR2 is SYDVKM. The CDR3 spans 17 residues. This CDR3 reads CASSSAAGGQGNTEAFF. The CDR3 DNA reads TGTGCCAGCAGTTCCGCTGCAGGGGGGCAGGGGAACACTGAAGCTTTCTTT. The whole variable domain, remainder taken from reference TRBV28 and TRBJ1-1, is DVKVTQSSRYLVKRTGEKVFLECVQDMDHENMFWYRQDPGLGLRLIYFSYDVKMKEKGDIPEGYSVSREKKERFSLILESASTNQTSMYLCASSSAAGGQGNTEAFFGQGTRLTVV.

The chain combines TRBV7-6 with TRBJ1-5, with 7 bases aligning to TRBD1. Germline CDR1 SGHVS, CDR2 FNYEAQ. With 2 bases clipped from V and 1 base from J, the junction kept 2 bases outside the gene matches. This CDR3 region has 15 residues. CDR3 amino acids: CASSLSGQSNQPQHF. The CDR3 DNA is TGTGCCAGCAGCTTATCGGGACAGAGCAATCAGCCCCAGCATTTT.

For the CDR3, the DNA is TGTGCCACCAGTGATCCCACCCAGGGGTTGGGGTATGGCTACACCTTC. Translated: CATSDPTQGLGYGYTF. The rearrangement joins TRBV24-1 to TRBJ1-2; D is possibly TRBD1 (6 bases). Germline V gene sequence: CDR1 KGHDR, CDR2 SFDVKD. This CDR3 has 16 residues. V lost 3 bases to trimming and J lost 5 bases, with 18 bases between them.

This sequence joins TRBV6-5 and TRBJ2-3; 11 nucleotides align to TRBD2. The CDR3 sequence is 15 residues long. The germline CDR1 and CDR2 sequences are MNHEY and SVGAGI. V was clipped by 6 bases and J by 10 bases; unmatched bases: 12. The DNA for the CDR3 is TGTGCCAGCAGGCTTACTAGCGGGAGTATAGGGTCGCAGTATTTT. This translates into CASRLTSGSIGSQYF.